This record looks at one T cell receptor beta chain sequence and its context. As yet, its antigen is unknown. Generated by immunoSEQ multiplex PCR, the TCRdb table keeps only in-frame clones and is missing some. Here the sample spans about 6,700 clones, 65% to 70% being singletons. Deletions cut 7 bases from V and 2 bases from J, with 16 bases between. There are 14 residues in the CDR3. The germline gives CDR1 SGHRS, CDR2 YFSETQ. This entry is derived from a study of coeliac disease. Points from the study as a whole: Of coeliac lamina propria samples, about 50% of the 18 held published gliadin-specific TRB sequences, versus 1 of 6 controls. In active celiac disease, intraepithelial and lamina propria TRB and TRG repertoires were less clonal than controls.

Sequenced sample: lamina propria lymphocytes from the gut. The receptor comes from a woman under 30 with active celiac disease. The chain employs TRBV5-1 and TRBJ2-7; possible D gene TRBD2, 6 bases. CDR3 DNA sequence: TGCGCCAGCCCCATCGGGGGTAGAACCTACGAGCAGTACTTC. Protein product: CASPIGGRTYEQYF.